A selection of T cell receptor beta chains follows, all from one sample in a study of shared clonotypes between healthy human individuals. Assay: immunoSEQ multiplex PCR; the TCRdb copy retains only in-frame clones and omits some. The table includes about 340,000 clones, about 73% detected once. Input material: memory CD4+ T cells sorted from blood. The source is a man aged 30-40 years in good health. Both conserved end residues are part of each CDR3. A D gene is named only where the DNA matches it firmly. Rows give clone size only sometimes, using once, few, many, or a class for an expanded clone.

v_gene	d_gene	j_gene	abundance	CDR3nt	CDR3aa
TRBV5-4	TRBD1	TRBJ2-7	.	TGTGCCAGCGGAACAGGGGGCAACTACGAGCAGTACTTC	CASGTGGNYEQYF
TRBV10-3	.	TRBJ2-3	.	TGTGCCATCAGTGAGACCCCAACGTCGGGTGGGGGTCGGGATACGCAGTATTTT	CAISETPTSGGGRDTQYF
TRBV5-6	.	TRBJ2-1	.	TGTGCCAGCAGCTTGTCCGGTGAGCAGTTCTTC	CASSLSGEQFF
TRBV7-2	TRBD1	TRBJ1-4	few	TGTGCCAGCAGCCGCCAGGGACAGGTCAATGAAAAACTGTTTTTT	CASSRQGQVNEKLFF
TRBV19	.	TRBJ2-1	once	TGTGCCAGTAGTACTAGGATGGAGGAGGGCAGTGAGCAGTTCTTC	CASSTRMEEGSEQFF
TRBV19	TRBD1	TRBJ1-2	many	TGTGCCAGTAGTATGGGGACAGACTCGTTCTATGGCTACACCTTC	CASSMGTDSFYGYTF
TRBV4-1	.	TRBJ2-3	many	TGCGCCAGCAGCCAAGAGCGGGACAGCCTAACAGATACGCAGTATTTT	CASSQERDSLTDTQYF
TRBV7-6	.	TRBJ1-5	few	TGTGCCAGCAGCTTAGGTGATAGCAATCAGCCCCAGCATTTT	CASSLGDSNQPQHF
TRBV5-1	.	TRBJ2-7	.	TGCGCCAGCAGCTTGTCTAGGGGGGTGAGGGAGCAGTACTTC	CASSLSRGVREQYF
TRBV5-1	TRBD2	TRBJ2-7	.	TGCGCCAGCAGCTTGACACTAGCGGGAAATTACGAGCAGTACTTC	CASSLTLAGNYEQYF
TRBV5-4	.	TRBJ2-1	.	TGTGCCAGCAGCTCCCGGATCGACAATGAGCAGTTCTTC	CASSSRIDNEQFF
TRBV2	.	TRBJ2-6	once	TGTGCCAGCGGTAGAGGGGGACCCTCTGGGGCCAACGTCCTGACTTTC	CASGRGGPSGANVLTF
TRBV27	TRBD2	TRBJ2-1	.	TGTGCCAGCAGTCCTGGGACTAGCGGGAGATTCTATGAGCAGTTCTTC	CASSPGTSGRFYEQFF
TRBV28	TRBD1	TRBJ1-1	.	TGTGCCAGCAGCAAAGGGGGCCCGTGGGACACTGAAGCTTTCTTT	CASSKGGPWDTEAFF
TRBV14	.	TRBJ2-7	.	TGTGCCAGCAGCCAAGGAGTCGGCGGCTACTACGAGCAGTACTTC	CASSQGVGGYYEQYF
TRBV30	.	TRBJ1-5	.	TGTGCCTGGAGAGGATTGTGCAATCAGCCCCAGCATTTT	CAWRGLCNQPQHF
TRBV18	.	TRBJ2-1	.	TGTGCCAGCTCACCAAGACGGAATGATGAGCAGTTCTTC	CASSPRRNDEQFF
TRBV12-5	.	TRBJ1-5	.	TGTGCTAGTGGTTTGGTACAAGATACGAGGGGACCCCAGCCCCAGCATTTT	CASGLVQDTRGPQPQHF
TRBV6-1	.	TRBJ1-2	.	TGTGCCAGCAGGGGTAATGGCTACACCTTC	CASRGNGYTF
TRBV15	TRBD1	TRBJ2-7	.	TGTGCCACCAGCAGCTTGGACAGGGCGGATTGGCAGTACTTC	CATSSLDRADWQYF
TRBV2	TRBD2	TRBJ2-2	.	TGTGCCAGCGACGGGCGGGGGGCGGGGGTAACGAACACCGGGGAGCTGTTTTTT	CASDGRGAGVTNTGELFF
TRBV7-9	.	TRBJ2-4	.	TGTGCCAGCAGCTTAGTTAGGGGGGCAGTAGCCAAAAACATTCAGTACTTC	CASSLVRGAVAKNIQYF
TRBV7-8	.	TRBJ2-6	.	TGTGCCAGCAGCTTAAGGGAACACAGGGCTGGGGCCAACGTCCTGACTTTC	CASSLREHRAGANVLTF
TRBV11-3	TRBD2	TRBJ2-1	.	TGTGCCAGCAGCTTAGAGGGTAGCGGGAGGAGCTACAATGAGCAGTTCTTC	CASSLEGSGRSYNEQFF
TRBV2	.	TRBJ2-5	few	TGTGCCAGCAGTGAGATTGAGGAGACCCAGTACTTC	CASSEIEETQYF
TRBV29-1	.	TRBJ2-3	.	TGCAGCGTGACAGGTTCATATGGCACAGATACGCAGTATTTT	CSVTGSYGTDTQYF
TRBV5-1	.	TRBJ2-5	.	TGCGCCAGCAGCTTCCGAGGGAGGCACGTAGAGACCCAGTACTTC	CASSFRGRHVETQYF
TRBV18	TRBD1	TRBJ2-2	.	TGTGCCAGCTCACCGGACAGGGGGAACACCGGGGAGCTGTTTTTT	CASSPDRGNTGELFF
TRBV5-5	TRBD2	TRBJ2-5	.	TGTGCCAGCAGCTTGGTGCTAGCGGGAAACCAAGAGACCCAGTACTTC	CASSLVLAGNQETQYF
TRBV7-2	.	TRBJ1-3	.	TGTGCCAGCAGCTTCGAAGAGCCATCAAACACCATATATTTT	CASSFEEPSNTIYF
TRBV28	TRBD2	TRBJ2-7	once	TGTGCCAGCAGTAGCGGGAGCTCCCACGAGCAGTACTTC	CASSSGSSHEQYF
TRBV9	TRBD1	TRBJ2-5	.	TGTGCCAGCAGCGGAACCCCCGGGACAGGGTCGGAGACCCAGTACTTC	CASSGTPGTGSETQYF
TRBV5-6	.	TRBJ2-7	.	TGTGCCAGCAGCTTGGGGGGGACATTATACATATCCTACGAGCAGTACTTC	CASSLGGTLYISYEQYF
TRBV14	.	TRBJ1-1	few	TGTGCCAGCAGCTTTGCTTCCGGGACTGAAGCTTTCTTT	CASSFASGTEAFF
TRBV19	TRBD1	TRBJ2-5	few	TGTGCCAGTAGTATCACAGGGGGCTGGGAGACCCAGTACTTC	CASSITGGWETQYF
TRBV6-5	.	TRBJ2-7	.	TGTGCCAGCAGCCCTGGACTTAGCTCCTACGAGCAGTACTTC	CASSPGLSSYEQYF
TRBV2	.	TRBJ2-7	.	TGTGCCAGCAGTGAGGAGCGGGCCTACGAGCAGTACTTC	CASSEERAYEQYF
TRBV7-2	.	TRBJ2-1	few	TGTGCCAGCAGCCTCCTACCCCCATCGAGTGAGCAGTTCTTC	CASSLLPPSSEQFF
TRBV28	.	TRBJ1-2	.	TGTGCCAGCTGGACAGATCTTGGCTACACCTTC	CASWTDLGYTF
TRBV2	TRBD1	TRBJ2-5	.	TGTGCCAGCAGTCCCGACAGGGACCAAGAGACCCAGTACTTC	CASSPDRDQETQYF
TRBV6-5	TRBD1	TRBJ2-7	.	TGTGCCAGCAGTGACAGGGAATTCGACGAGCAGTACTTC	CASSDREFDEQYF
TRBV5-1	.	TRBJ2-1	.	TGCGCCAGCAGCTTGTTGGCTAGCAGCAACAATGAGCAGTTCTTC	CASSLLASSNNEQFF
TRBV5-1	TRBD2	TRBJ2-7	.	TGCGCCAGCAGCCTCCTCGGGAGGGACGAGCAGTACTTC	CASSLLGRDEQYF
TRBV14	.	TRBJ2-7	.	TGTGCCAGCAGCCAAGGGCTTCTTGCGGCCGCCTACGAGCAGTACTTC	CASSQGLLAAAYEQYF
TRBV7-7	TRBD2	TRBJ2-7	.	TGTGCCAGCAGCCCGACTAGCGGGAGGTCCTACGAGCAGTACTTC	CASSPTSGRSYEQYF
TRBV2	.	TRBJ2-1	few	TGTGCCAGCAGTTCACCCGTCGGGAGTATGTGGAATGAGCAGTTCTTC	CASSSPVGSMWNEQFF
TRBV25-1	.	TRBJ1-1	.	TGTGCCAGCAGAACCTTGAACACTGAAGCTTTCTTT	CASRTLNTEAFF